Below, 27 T cell receptor beta chains from the same sample are listed, as sequenced in a study of T cell responses to AZD1222 COVID-19 vaccine. Produced via immunoSEQ multiplex PCR; TCRdb's table is partial and in-frame only. Of 100,000 or so clones listed, 85% to 90% were seen once; the top ten hold roughly 3.5%. The sample here was peripheral blood, taken on day 0 of AZD1222 vaccination. The receptors originated from an adult in good health.

In this sample, this clone turned up a few times. The chain uses TRBV3-1 (or the pseudogene TRBV3-2) and TRBJ1-4; D is unclear. There are 14 residues in the CDR3. Deletions cut 4 bases from V and 5 bases from J, with 11 bases between. Germline-derived CDR1 and CDR2 are LGHDT and YNNKEL (reference sequence). The CDR3 spells CASSLDGLNEKLFF. CDR3 nucleotides: TGTGCCAGCAGCCTGGATGGGCTAAATGAAAAACTGTTTTTT.

The rearrangement links TRBV25-1 to TRBJ1-3; 8 positions match TRBD1. Germline CDR1 and CDR2: MGHDK and SYGVNS. V shed 5 bases, J shed 6 bases, and the junction held 9 bases outside the gene matches. CDR3 size: 15 residues. CDR3 nucleotides: TGTGCCAGCAGTAAAAGGACAGGGCTAACAAACACCATATATTTT. Residues: CASSKRTGLTNTIYF.

The CDR3 DNA follows: TGTGCCAGCAGCTTCAGCAAGTACCAAGAGACCCAGTACTTC. Translation: CASSFSKYQETQYF. V and J are TRBV13 and TRBJ2-5, with D hard to call. Germline loops: CDR1 PRHDT, CDR2 FYEKMQ (reference sequence). The CDR3 runs 14 residues. V gave up 3 bases and J gave up 0 bases, with 8 bases separating them.

This chain links TRBV14 with TRBJ1-4, with a weak D call TRBD1 (5 bases). The CDR3 loop spans 15 amino acids. Looked up from germline, CDR1 is SGHDN and CDR2 is FVKESK. The ends were cut back, 4 bases at V and 5 bases at J, with 14 bases in the middle. CDR3 sequence (DNA): TGTGCCAGCAGCCTAACAGGCAAGGGGAATGAAAAACTGTTTTTT. It codes for CASSLTGKGNEKLFF.

This clone has more than one count but fewer than ten. The chain uses TRBV5-4 and TRBJ2-3, with a tentative D call TRBD2 (6 bases). Germline CDR1 SGHNT, CDR2 YYREEE (reference sequence). The CDR3 sequence is 14 residues long. Trimming cost V 1 base and J 1 base, with 7 bases left between them. The CDR3 protein is CASSLRLGTDTQYF. CDR3 DNA: TGTGCCAGCAGCTTGCGACTAGGCACAGATACGCAGTATTTT.

The CDR3 loop is CASSAPVEDRGGTEAFF. For the CDR3, the DNA is TGTGCCAGCAGTGCGCCGGTGGAGGACAGGGGAGGCACTGAAGCTTTCTTT. This chain links TRBV6-4 with TRBJ1-1; TRBD1 matches at 9 bases. CDR1 MRHNA and CDR2 SNTAGT come from the germline V gene. The ends lost 4 bases at V and 4 bases at J; junction bases unmatched: 13. The CDR3 contains 17 residues.

The V gene is TRBV5-1, the J gene TRBJ2-7, with TRBD1 matching over 7 bases. The ends lost 0 bases at V and 5 bases at J; junction bases unmatched: 8. Germline V gene data show CDR1 as SGHRS and CDR2 as YFSETQ. The CDR3 length is 15 residues. The DNA for the CDR3 is TGCGCCAGCAGCTTGGGTACAGGGGCAGGGGACGAGCAGTACTTC. It codes for CASSLGTGAGDEQYF.

V is TRBV7-9 and J is TRBJ2-6; the D gene is possibly TRBD1 (6 bases). This CDR3 has 16 amino acids. The V gene lost 4 bases and the J gene lost 3 bases, with 13 bases spanning the gap. Germline CDR1 is SEHNR and CDR2 is FQNEAQ (reference sequence). In nucleotides, the CDR3 is TGTGCCAGCAGCTCCTCAGGGGCGGGTGGGGCCAACGTCCTGACTTTC. Amino acid sequence: CASSSSGAGGANVLTF.

The gene calls are TRBV7-9 and TRBJ1-1, with a possible D match to TRBD1 (6 bases). Germline V gives CDR1 SEHNR, CDR2 FQNEAQ (reference sequence). The CDR3 totals 15 residues. The germline V and J ends were trimmed by 1 base and 3 bases, with 12 bases remaining between them. The CDR3 sequence is CASSLGERGDTEAFF. In nucleotides, the CDR3 is TGTGCCAGCAGCTTAGGTGAGAGGGGGGACACTGAAGCTTTCTTT.

Written as DNA, the CDR3 is TGCGCCAGCAGCCAAGATTGGGCAGGGGGCTCTTGGTTTACCGGGGAGCTGTTTTTT. Translating gives CASSQDWAGGSWFTGELFF. The rearrangement uses TRBV4-3 and TRBJ2-2, with TRBD1 identical over 8 bases. Germline values: CDR1 LGHNA, CDR2 YSLEER. This CDR3 contains 19 residues. J gave up 5 bases and V 0 bases, and 14 bases lay outside the gene matches.

V usage is TRBV5-4 and J usage is TRBJ1-1; perhaps TRBD1 as D (6 bases). There are 17 residues in the CDR3. The germline gives CDR1 SGHNT, CDR2 YYREEE (reference sequence). The V and J ends lost 0 bases and 4 bases respectively, with 19 bases between them. The CDR3 DNA follows: TGTGCCAGCAGCTTGGACGGGGGCGGGATTCGGGCCACTGAAGCTTTCTTT. As protein: CASSLDGGGIRATEAFF. Based on the CDR3 plus reference TRBV5-4 and TRBJ1-1, the full variable domain is ETGVTQSPTHLIKTRGQQVTLRCSSQSGHNTVSWYQQALGQGPQFIFQYYREEENGRGNFPPRFSGLQFPNYSSELNVNALELDDSALYLCASSLDGGGIRATEAFFGQGTRLTVV.

This clone came up once. The chain combines TRBV3-1 (or the pseudogene TRBV3-2) with TRBJ2-1; TRBD2 is a possible D gene (5 bases). The CDR3 is 16 amino acids. Germline assignment: CDR1 LGHDT and CDR2 YNNKEL (reference sequence). V lost 4 bases to trimming and J lost 5 bases, with 18 bases between them. The CDR3 sequence is CASSPETEGLDNEQFF. DNA for the CDR3: TGTGCCAGCAGCCCGGAAACTGAGGGATTGGACAATGAGCAGTTCTTC.

The chain employs TRBV5-5 and TRBJ1-1, with D uncertain. The CDR3 has 11 amino acids. The V gene's germline CDR1 is SGHKS and CDR2 YYEKEE (reference sequence). V shed 0 bases and J shed 12 bases, with 9 bases lying between them. CDR3 sequence reads: CASSLGSLTFF. Written as DNA, the CDR3 is TGTGCCAGCAGCTTGGGGTCCTTAACTTTCTTT.

Concerning this clone: The same CDR3 arises from other DNA sequences in this sample as well. The chain carries TRBV14 and TRBJ2-7; 9 bases are a match to TRBD2. Germline V CDR1 and CDR2: SGHDN, FVKESK. The CDR3 runs 18 residues. V lost 1 base and J lost 5; bases outside the gene matches: 15. The CDR3 nucleotides read TGTGCCAGCAGCCAAGGGTCAGGGGCGCTAGCGGGGATGAACGAGCAGTACTTC. This sequence encodes CASSQGSGALAGMNEQYF.

This clone was seen a few times. The V gene is TRBV30, the J gene TRBJ1-6; D might be TRBD1 (5 bases). V lost 3 bases and J lost 7, with 22 bases in between. Germline V CDR1 and CDR2: GTSNPN, SVGIG (reference sequence). The CDR3 covers 17 residues. CDR3 in DNA: TGTGCCTGGAGGCCTAACGAATCGGGGGGTCAAAATTCACCCCTCCACTTT. This gives the protein CAWRPNESGGQNSPLHF. Looking up the rest from reference TRBV30 and TRBJ1-6 gives the full variable domain: SQTIHQWPATLVQPVGSPLSLECTVEGTSNPNLYWYRQAAGRGLQLLFYSVGIGQISSEVPQNLSASRPQDRQFILSSKKLLLSDSGFYLCAWRPNESGGQNSPLHFGNGTRLTVT.

This rearrangement joins TRBV6-5 to TRBJ2-3; 8 bases map to TRBD2. The CDR3 length is 15 residues. The germline V gene encodes CDR1 MNHEY and CDR2 SVGAGI. The V segment lost 7 bases and the J segment 6 bases; nucleotides outside the gene matches: 12. The DNA of the CDR3 is TGTGCCAGCACCGTCGCCGCGGGGGGAGGGGATACGCAGTATTTT. Protein: CASTVAAGGGDTQYF.

V usage is TRBV5-4 and J usage is TRBJ2-5; 11 positions agree with TRBD1. V lost 7 bases and J lost 4; bases outside the gene matches: 9. This CDR3 spans 15 amino acids. Germline-derived CDR1 and CDR2 are SGHNT and YYREEE (reference sequence). The CDR3 loop is CASASGQGAIETQYF. CDR3 coding DNA: TGTGCCAGCGCCAGCGGACAGGGGGCTATAGAGACCCAGTACTTC.

About this clone: One junction end disagrees with the germline gene, perhaps due to a read error. The V call is TRBV10-3, the J call TRBJ1-1; tentative D call: TRBD1 (5 bases). Germline V gives CDR1 ENHRY, CDR2 SYGVKD. The CDR3 is 15 amino acids. The CDR3 DNA is TGTGCCACCAGTGGGGGGGGGATGGTGAACACTGAAGCTTTCTTT. Its protein is CATSGGGMVNTEAFF.

The genes are TRBV4-3 and TRBJ1-2; D gene unclear. Germline V gene lookup returns CDR1 LGHNA and CDR2 YSLEER. CDR3 length: 13 amino acids. V lost 0 bases to trimming and J lost 4 bases, with 6 bases between them. Here the CDR3 DNA reads TGCGCCAGCAGCCAAGATCAAGGCTATGGCTACACCTTC. This sequence encodes CASSQDQGYGYTF.

The chain recombines TRBV5-5 with TRBJ2-7, with 11 bases identical to TRBD1. This CDR3 is 16 amino acids long. Per the germline V gene, CDR1 is SGHKS and CDR2 is YYEKEE (reference sequence). V shed 3 bases, J shed 5 bases, and the junction held 10 bases outside the gene matches. CDR3 amino acids: CASSSGQGAARDEQYF. The CDR3 nucleotides are TGTGCCAGCAGCTCTGGACAGGGGGCCGCGAGGGACGAGCAGTACTTC.

V usage is TRBV6-4 and J usage is TRBJ2-7; D is unresolved. CDR1 MRHNA and CDR2 SNTAGT come from the germline V gene. This CDR3 region has 19 residues. Trimming took 0 bases from V and 1 from J, leaving 22 bases between them. In nucleotides, the CDR3 is TGTGCCAGCAGTGACTCGATATTACGGATAGCCTCCCCATCCTACGAGCAGTACTTC. This sequence encodes CASSDSILRIASPSYEQYF.

The chain joins TRBV5-1 to TRBJ1-1; the match to TRBD1 covers 10 bases. Germline-derived CDR1 and CDR2 are SGHRS and YFSETQ. With V trimmed by 2 bases and J by 0 bases, 4 bases remained unmatched. This CDR3 is built from 16 residues. CDR3 protein: CASSLGTGDLNTEAFF. In DNA, the CDR3 is TGCGCCAGCAGCTTAGGGACAGGGGACCTGAACACTGAAGCTTTCTTT.

The chain recombines TRBV2 with TRBJ1-1, with D uncertain. V was clipped by 7 bases and J by 5 bases, with 11 bases between them. Germline CDR1 reads SNHLY; CDR2 reads FYNNEI. There are 12 residues in the CDR3. The CDR3 protein is CASTEGWTEAFF. In nucleotides, the CDR3 is TGTGCCAGCACCGAGGGATGGACTGAAGCTTTCTTT.

The rearrangement joins TRBV7-6 to TRBJ1-1; D gene ambiguous. The CDR3 has 16 residues. V was shortened by 5 bases and J by 3 bases, with 19 bases between the two germline ends. The germline gives CDR1 SGHVS, CDR2 FNYEAQ. CDR3 sequence (DNA): TGTGCCAGCAGCCCCCAATCTTGGGGTTCGGACACTGAAGCTTTCTTT. Protein product: CASSPQSWGSDTEAFF.

This chain links TRBV18 with TRBJ1-1, with 9 bases aligning to TRBD1. Trimming at V came to 3 bases and at J to 5 bases, leaving 4 bases not matched to a gene. Germline CDR1 and CDR2: KGHSH and LQKENI. The CDR3 is 14 residues long. CDR3 DNA sequence: TGTGCCAGCTCACCCACCGGGACAGGGACTGAAGCTTTCTTT. Protein sequence: CASSPTGTGTEAFF.

The rearrangement uses TRBV25-1 and TRBJ2-5; unclear D gene. In germline, CDR1 is MGHDK, CDR2 SYGVNS. The V end was cut by 1 base, the J end by 4 bases, with 10 bases between. The CDR3 length is 14 residues. The CDR3 bases are TGTGCCAGCAGTGAATTGAATCAAGGAGAGACCCAGTACTTC. Translated, it gives CASSELNQGETQYF. Using reference TRBV25-1 and TRBJ2-5 for the parts outside the CDR3, the full variable domain is EADIYQTPRYLVIGTGKKITLECSQTMGHDKMYWYQQDPGMELHLIHYSYGVNSTEKGDLSSESTVSRIRTEHFPLTLESARPSHTSQYLCASSELNQGETQYFGPGTRLLVL.

This chain connects TRBV10-3 to TRBJ1-4; TRBD1 agrees at 8 bases. V lost 2 bases, J lost 5 bases, and 4 bases stayed unmatched. Germline CDR1 and CDR2: ENHRY and SYGVKD. The CDR3 spans 15 residues. The CDR3 DNA follows: TGTGCCATCAGTGAGACGGACAGGGAGAATGAAAAACTGTTTTTT. The encoded protein is CAISETDRENEKLFF.